What follows is one TCR beta chain and its context. What it binds is not known. This same CDR3 is encoded by further DNA sequences in the sample. The study ran its PCR with 60 Vbeta and 13 Jbeta primers. Sequenced by immunoSEQ multiplex PCR; TCRdb stores in-frame clones only, minus some. The repertoire consists of roughly 93,000 clones, with more than 75% occurring once and the leading ten covering 7% to 10%. The data are from a study of cytomegalovirus exposure and HLA in healthy donors. Study-wide results and caveats: Most of the CMV-associated TCR beta chains (in a later analysis) appeared to be HLA-restricted.

The V end lost 2 bases, the J end lost 4 bases, and 17 bases lay between the germline ends. The CDR3 contains 16 residues. The germline V gene encodes CDR1 SGDLS and CDR2 YYNGEE. The TCR was taken from a human donor in good health. V usage is TRBV9 and J usage is TRBJ2-3; the D gene is possibly TRBD1 (5 bases). What was sequenced was PBMCs. CDR3 loop: CASSVSIGLGPDTQYF. The CDR3, as DNA: TGTGCCAGCAGCGTTAGTATAGGGTTGGGGCCAGATACGCAGTATTTT.